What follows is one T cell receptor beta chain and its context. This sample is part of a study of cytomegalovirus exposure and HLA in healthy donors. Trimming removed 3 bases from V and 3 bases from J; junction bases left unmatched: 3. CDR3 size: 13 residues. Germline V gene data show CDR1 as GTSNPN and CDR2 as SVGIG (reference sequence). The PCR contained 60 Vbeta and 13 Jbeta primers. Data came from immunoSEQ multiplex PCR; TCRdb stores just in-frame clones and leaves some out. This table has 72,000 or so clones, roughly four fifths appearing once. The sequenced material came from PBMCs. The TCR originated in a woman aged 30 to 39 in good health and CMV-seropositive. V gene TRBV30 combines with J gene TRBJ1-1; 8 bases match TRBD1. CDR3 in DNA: TGTGCCTGGAGGGTACAGGGGGACACTGAAGCTTTCTTT. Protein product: CAWRVQGDTEAFF.